A selection of T cell receptor beta chains follows, all from one sample in a study of beta chain features in type 1 diabetes. TCRdb's table, derived via immunoSEQ multiplex PCR, lists solely in-frame clones and lacks some. The table lists 200,000 to 300,000 clones, roughly two thirds of them singletons. Sequenced input: naive CD4+ T cells from blood. All receptors come from a man younger than 40 in good health. Both conserved end residues are part of each CDR3. A D gene is named only where the DNA matches it firmly. Size values are once, few and many counts, or a class for expanded clones, and some rows have none.

abundance,v_gene,d_gene,j_gene,CDR3nt,CDR3aa
.,TRBV27,TRBD2,TRBJ2-7,TGTGCCAGCAGCACAACTAGCGGAAGTCCGCAGTACTTC,CASSTTSGSPQYF
few,TRBV27,TRBD2,TRBJ2-5,TGTGCCAGCAGTTTATCCCTAGCGGGCCTTCAAGAGACCCAGTACTTC,CASSLSLAGLQETQYF
few,TRBV23-1,.,TRBJ2-3,TGCGCCAGCAGTCAATCGGGGGCTTTT,CASSQSGAF
.,TRBV27,TRBD1,TRBJ2-1,TGTGCCAGCAGCGCCAAAGGTTGGACAGGGGATGGCAATGAGCAGTTCTTC,CASSAKGWTGDGNEQFF
.,TRBV11-2,TRBD1,TRBJ1-2,TGTGCCAGCAGCTTAGTTGGGACAGGGGCAGCGGACTATGGCTACACCTTC,CASSLVGTGAADYGYTF
.,TRBV2,.,TRBJ2-1,TGTGCCAGCAGCTCCGTTGCCTATGAGCAGTTCTTC,CASSSVAYEQFF
.,TRBV29-1,TRBD2,TRBJ2-5,TGCAGCGGAGTGCAGACTAGCGGGCTCAGTACGGAGGAGCAGTACTTC,CSGVQTSGLSTEEQYF
.,TRBV29-1,TRBD1,TRBJ2-7,TGCAGCGCTGGGGAAGGGACAGGGGGTCAGGAGCAGTACTTC,CSAGEGTGGQEQYF
.,TRBV7-2,.,TRBJ2-7,TGTGCCAGCAGCTTAAACGTAAACGAGCAGTACTTC,CASSLNVNEQYF
.,TRBV14,TRBD2,TRBJ2-1,TGTGCCAGCAGCTACTCTAGCGGGTCGTACAATGAGCAGTTCTTC,CASSYSSGSYNEQFF
.,TRBV7-2,TRBD1,TRBJ1-2,TGTGCCAGCAGCCCCGACAGGGGGCGCGAATATGGCTACACCTTC,CASSPDRGREYGYTF
.,TRBV29-1,.,TRBJ1-2,TGCAGCGTTGAATGGGGACAAAGGGGTGGCTACACCTTC,CSVEWGQRGGYTF
.,TRBV7-9,.,TRBJ1-6,TGTGCCAGCAGCCGATATTCACCCCTCCACTTT,CASSRYSPLHF
.,TRBV15,TRBD2,TRBJ2-5,TGTGCCACCAGCAGAAGACTGGTAGCGGGAGAGACCCAGTACTTC,CATSRRLVAGETQYF
.,TRBV30,.,TRBJ1-5,TGTGCCTGGGCCCCAGGCAGTAGCAATCAGCCCCAGCATTTT,CAWAPGSSNQPQHF
.,TRBV29-1,.,TRBJ2-5,TGCAGCGTTGTTAGGGGGTCGGAGACCCAGTACTTC,CSVVRGSETQYF